This T cell receptor beta chain was found in a study of blood T cell repertoires in COVID-19. Trimming cost V 2 bases and J 0 bases; bases outside gene matches: 6. There are 17 residues in the CDR3. The germline CDR1 and CDR2 sequences are LGHNA and YNFKEQ. TCRdb's table, derived via immunoSEQ multiplex PCR, lists solely in-frame clones and lacks some. The table includes about 34,000 clones, 88% detected once. V is TRBV4-2 and J is TRBJ2-3; 9 bases are shared with TRBD2. Specimen: peripheral blood. This sequence was found in a human donor with active COVID-19. The donor label of this sample is uncertain. CDR3 coding DNA: TGTGCCAGCAGCCAAAACCTAGCGGGGACTAGCACAGATACGCAGTATTTT. Translated: CASSQNLAGTSTDTQYF.